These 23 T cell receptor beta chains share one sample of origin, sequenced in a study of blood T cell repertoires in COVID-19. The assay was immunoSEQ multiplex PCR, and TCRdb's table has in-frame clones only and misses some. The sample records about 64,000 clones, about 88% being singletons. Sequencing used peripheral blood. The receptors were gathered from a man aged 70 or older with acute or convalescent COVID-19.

Written as DNA, the CDR3 is TGCAGCTCCCAGGACAGGGGGCATCATGGCTACACCTTC. The encoded protein is CSSQDRGHHGYTF. The chain employs TRBV29-1 and TRBJ1-2; 11 bases map to TRBD1. The CDR3 extends over 13 amino acids. Germline V gives CDR1 SQVTM, CDR2 ANQGSEA. V dropped 8 bases and J dropped 6; count of bases not matched to a gene: 8.

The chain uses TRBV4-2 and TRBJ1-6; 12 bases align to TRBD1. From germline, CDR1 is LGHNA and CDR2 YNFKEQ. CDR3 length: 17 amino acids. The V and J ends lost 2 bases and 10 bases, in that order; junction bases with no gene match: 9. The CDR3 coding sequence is TGTGCCAGCAGCCAACTGGGACAGGGGGCATCTTTATCACCCCTCCACTTT. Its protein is CASSQLGQGASLSPLHF.

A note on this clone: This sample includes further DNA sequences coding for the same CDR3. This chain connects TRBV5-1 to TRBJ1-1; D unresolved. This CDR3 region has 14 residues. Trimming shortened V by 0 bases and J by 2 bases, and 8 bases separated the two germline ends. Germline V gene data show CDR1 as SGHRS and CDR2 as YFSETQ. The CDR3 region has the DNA TGCGCCAGCAGCTTGGAACGCGGAAACACTGAAGCTTTCTTT. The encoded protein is CASSLERGNTEAFF.

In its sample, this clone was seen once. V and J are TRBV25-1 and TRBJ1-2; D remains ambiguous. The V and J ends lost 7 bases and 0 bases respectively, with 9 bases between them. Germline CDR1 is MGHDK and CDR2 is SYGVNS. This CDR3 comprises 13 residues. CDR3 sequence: CASTAAPNYGYTF. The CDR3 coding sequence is TGTGCCAGCACCGCGGCCCCTAACTATGGCTACACCTTC.

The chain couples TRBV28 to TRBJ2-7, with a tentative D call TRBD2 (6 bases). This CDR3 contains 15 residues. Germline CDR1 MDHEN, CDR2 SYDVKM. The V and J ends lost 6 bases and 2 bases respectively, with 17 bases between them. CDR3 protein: CASSPLEGSPYEQYF. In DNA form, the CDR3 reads TGTGCCAGCAGCCCTCTGGAGGGATCACCCTACGAGCAGTACTTC.

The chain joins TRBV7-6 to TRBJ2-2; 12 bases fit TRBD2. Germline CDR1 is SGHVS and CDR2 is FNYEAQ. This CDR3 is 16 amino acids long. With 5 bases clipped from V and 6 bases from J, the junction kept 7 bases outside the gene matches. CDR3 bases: TGTGCCAGCAGCACCTCTAGCGGGGGGGCCCCCGGGGAGCTGTTTTTT. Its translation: CASSTSSGGAPGELFF.

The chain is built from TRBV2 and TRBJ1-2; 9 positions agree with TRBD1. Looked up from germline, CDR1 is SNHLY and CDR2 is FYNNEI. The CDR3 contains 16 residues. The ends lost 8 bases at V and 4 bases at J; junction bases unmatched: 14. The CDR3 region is CASGQGGQGLPYGYTF. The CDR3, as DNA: TGTGCCAGCGGCCAAGGGGGACAGGGCCTCCCCTATGGCTACACCTTC.

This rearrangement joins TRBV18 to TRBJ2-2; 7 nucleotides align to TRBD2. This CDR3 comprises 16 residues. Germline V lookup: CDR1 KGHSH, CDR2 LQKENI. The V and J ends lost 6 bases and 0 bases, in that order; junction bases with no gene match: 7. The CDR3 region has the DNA TGTGCCAGCTCCTTCTCTAGCGGCTCGAACACCGGGGAGCTGTTTTTT. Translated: CASSFSSGSNTGELFF.

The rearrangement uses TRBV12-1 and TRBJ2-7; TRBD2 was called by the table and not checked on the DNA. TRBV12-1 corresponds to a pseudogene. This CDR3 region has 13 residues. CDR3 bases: TGTGCCAGCAGCCCTTCCCTCTCTTACGAGCAGTACTTC. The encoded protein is CASSPSLSYEQYF.

CDR3 in amino acids: CASSLTGQGTGELFF. In DNA form, the CDR3 reads TGCGCCAGCAGCTTGACAGGCCAGGGCACCGGGGAGCTGTTTTTT. This chain uses TRBV5-1 with TRBJ2-2; TRBD1 is a possible D gene (5 bases). The V end lost 1 base, the J end lost 4 bases, and 11 bases lay between the germline ends. Germline CDR1 is SGHRS and CDR2 is YFSETQ. There are 15 residues in the CDR3.

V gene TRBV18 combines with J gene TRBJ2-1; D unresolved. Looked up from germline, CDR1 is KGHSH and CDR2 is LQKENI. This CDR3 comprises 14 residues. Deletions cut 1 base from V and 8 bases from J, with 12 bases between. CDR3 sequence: CASSPRSALDEQFF. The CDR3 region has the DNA TGTGCCAGCTCACCACGCAGTGCTCTCGATGAGCAGTTCTTC.

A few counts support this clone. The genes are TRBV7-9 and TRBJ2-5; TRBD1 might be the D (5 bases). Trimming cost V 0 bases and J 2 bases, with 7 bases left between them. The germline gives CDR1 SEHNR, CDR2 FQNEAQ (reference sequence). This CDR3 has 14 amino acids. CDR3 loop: CASSLAQAQETQYF. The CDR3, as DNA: TGTGCCAGCAGCTTAGCACAGGCACAAGAGACCCAGTACTTC.

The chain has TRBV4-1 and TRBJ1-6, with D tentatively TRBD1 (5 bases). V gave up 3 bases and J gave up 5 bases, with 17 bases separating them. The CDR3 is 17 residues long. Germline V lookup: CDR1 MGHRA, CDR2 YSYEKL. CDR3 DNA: TGCGCCAGCAGCCAGGACCGGGACGGGAGGAATAATTCACCCCTCCACTTT. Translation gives CASSQDRDGRNNSPLHF.

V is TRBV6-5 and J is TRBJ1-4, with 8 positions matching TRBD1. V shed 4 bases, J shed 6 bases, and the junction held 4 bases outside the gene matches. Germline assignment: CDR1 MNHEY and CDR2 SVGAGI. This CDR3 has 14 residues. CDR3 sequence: CASSSTGGDEKLFF. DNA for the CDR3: TGTGCCAGCAGTTCTACAGGGGGGGATGAAAAACTGTTTTTT.

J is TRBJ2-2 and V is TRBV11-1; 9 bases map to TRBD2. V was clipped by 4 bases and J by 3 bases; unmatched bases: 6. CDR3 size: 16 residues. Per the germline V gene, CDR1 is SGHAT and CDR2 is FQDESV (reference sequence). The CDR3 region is CASSSTSGKYTGELFF. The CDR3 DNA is TGTGCCAGCAGCTCGACTAGCGGTAAATACACCGGGGAGCTGTTTTTT.

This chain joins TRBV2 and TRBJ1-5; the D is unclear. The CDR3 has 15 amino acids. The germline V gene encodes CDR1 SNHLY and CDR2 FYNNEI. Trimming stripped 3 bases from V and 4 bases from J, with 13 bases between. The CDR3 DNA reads TGTGCCAGCAGTGAGGCGGCACTCTGGAATCAGCCCCAGCATTTT. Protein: CASSEAALWNQPQHF. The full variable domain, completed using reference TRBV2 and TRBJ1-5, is EPEVTQTPSHQVTQMGQEVILRCVPISNHLYFYWYRQILGQKVEFLVSFYNNEISEKSEIFDDQFSVERPDGSNFTLKIRSTKLEDSAMYFCASSEAALWNQPQHFGDGTRLSIL.

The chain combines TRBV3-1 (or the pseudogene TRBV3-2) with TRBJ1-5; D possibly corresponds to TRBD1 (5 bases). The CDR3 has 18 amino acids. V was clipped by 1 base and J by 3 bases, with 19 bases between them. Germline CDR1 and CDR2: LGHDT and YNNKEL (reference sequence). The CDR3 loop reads CASSQVLERGLANQPQHF. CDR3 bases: TGTGCCAGCAGCCAAGTACTGGAGAGGGGACTAGCCAATCAGCCCCAGCATTTT.

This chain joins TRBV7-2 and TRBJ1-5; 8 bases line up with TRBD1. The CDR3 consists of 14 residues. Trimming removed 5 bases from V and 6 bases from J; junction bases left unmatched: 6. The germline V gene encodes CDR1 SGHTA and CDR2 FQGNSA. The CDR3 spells CASSPGGAGQPQHF. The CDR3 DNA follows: TGTGCCAGCAGCCCAGGGGGCGCAGGTCAGCCCCAGCATTTT.

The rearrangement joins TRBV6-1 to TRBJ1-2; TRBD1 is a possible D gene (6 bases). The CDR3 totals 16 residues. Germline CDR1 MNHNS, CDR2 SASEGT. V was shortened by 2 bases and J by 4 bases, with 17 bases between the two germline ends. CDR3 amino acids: CASSERSGGRGYGYTF. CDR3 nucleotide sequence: TGTGCCAGCAGTGAACGGTCGGGGGGCCGGGGCTATGGCTACACCTTC.

The CDR3 is CASSPLNLGGLGQPQHF. The DNA for the CDR3 is TGCGCCAGCAGCCCTCTCAATCTGGGGGGGCTCGGTCAGCCCCAGCATTTT. The genes are TRBV4-1 and TRBJ1-5; tentatively, D is TRBD1 (6 bases). CDR1 and CDR2 (germline): MGHRA, YSYEKL. Trimming cost V 4 bases and J 6 bases, with 22 bases left between them. The CDR3 totals 17 residues.

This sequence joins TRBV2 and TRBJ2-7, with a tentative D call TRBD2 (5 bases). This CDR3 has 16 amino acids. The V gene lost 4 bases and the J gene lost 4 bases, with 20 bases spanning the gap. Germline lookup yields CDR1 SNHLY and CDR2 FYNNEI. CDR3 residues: CASSGVRTRGLYEQYF. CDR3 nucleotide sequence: TGTGCCAGCAGTGGGGTCCGGACCCGAGGGTTGTACGAGCAGTACTTC.

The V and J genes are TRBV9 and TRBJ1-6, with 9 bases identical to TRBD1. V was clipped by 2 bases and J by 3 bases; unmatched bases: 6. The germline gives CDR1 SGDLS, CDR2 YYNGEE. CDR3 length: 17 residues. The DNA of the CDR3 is TGTGCCAGCAGCGTCACAGGGGGCGCCGGCTATAATTCACCCCTCCACTTT. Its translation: CASSVTGGAGYNSPLHF.

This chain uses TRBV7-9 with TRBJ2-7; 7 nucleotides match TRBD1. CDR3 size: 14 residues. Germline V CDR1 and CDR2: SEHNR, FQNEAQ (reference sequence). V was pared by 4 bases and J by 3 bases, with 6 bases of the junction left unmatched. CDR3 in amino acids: CASSWAGTDYEQYF. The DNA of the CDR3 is TGTGCCAGCAGCTGGGCCGGGACAGACTACGAGCAGTACTTC. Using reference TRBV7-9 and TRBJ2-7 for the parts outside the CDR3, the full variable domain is DTGVSQNPRHKITKRGQNVTFRCDPISEHNRLYWYRQTLGQGPEFLTYFQNEAQLEKSRLLSDRFSAERPKGSFSTLEIQRTEQGDSAMYLCASSWAGTDYEQYFGPGTRLTVT.